This entry describes one TCR beta chain. Assay used: immunoSEQ multiplex PCR; TCRdb lists only in-frame clones, some missing. The sample yields fewer than 85,000 clones, about 96% seen once. These data are taken from a study of T cell changes during pregnancy in multiple sclerosis. This specimen consisted of peripheral blood, obtained in the second trimester of pregnancy. This sequence originates from a female donor with multiple sclerosis, enrolled in a pregnancy study.

CDR3 DNA sequence: TGTGCCAGCAGCTCAAATCTGGTCCCCAGCGGGAACTACAATGAGCAGTTCTTC. This sequence encodes CASSSNLVPSGNYNEQFF. The chain employs TRBV13 and TRBJ2-1, with 7 bases lining up with TRBD2. The length of the CDR3 is 18 residues. Germline-derived CDR1 and CDR2 are PRHDT and FYEKMQ (reference sequence). After removal of 4 bases from V and 3 bases from J, the junction contained 15 bases not matched to a gene.